This T cell receptor beta chain was documented in a study of cytotoxic CD8 clonotypes in ibrutinib-treated CLL. For the study at large: Within the patient group, ten to twelve were relapsed/refractory and fewer than 16 treatment-naive, and approximately 17 were IGHV unmutated. Whole-study findings and limits: Clonality rose at ibrutinib response, held steady in sustained remission, and fell toward baseline at progression. Public clonotypes occurred uncommonly; on treatment, they contracted or remained stable.

With respect to this clone: Its matching antigen is unknown.

V was cut by 4 bases and J by 4 bases, with 5 bases left in between. The CDR3 covers 11 residues. Germline CDR1 and CDR2: SGHDN and FVKESK. The method was immunoSEQ multiplex PCR; TCRdb's version includes in-frame clones alone and lacks a portion of them. The sample has about 140,000 clones, 77% seen once. Genomic DNA in an amount of around 2.2 micrograms was extracted from cryopreserved PBMCs and used for the preparation of TCR beta libraries. This receptor was taken from a human donor with chronic lymphocytic leukemia. The V gene is TRBV14, the J gene TRBJ2-7; no firm D call. This specimen was PBMCs, taken after 12 months of ibrutinib treatment. This chain's CDR3 is CASSPGYEQYF. The CDR3 DNA is TGTGCCAGCAGCCCAGGATACGAGCAGTACTTC.